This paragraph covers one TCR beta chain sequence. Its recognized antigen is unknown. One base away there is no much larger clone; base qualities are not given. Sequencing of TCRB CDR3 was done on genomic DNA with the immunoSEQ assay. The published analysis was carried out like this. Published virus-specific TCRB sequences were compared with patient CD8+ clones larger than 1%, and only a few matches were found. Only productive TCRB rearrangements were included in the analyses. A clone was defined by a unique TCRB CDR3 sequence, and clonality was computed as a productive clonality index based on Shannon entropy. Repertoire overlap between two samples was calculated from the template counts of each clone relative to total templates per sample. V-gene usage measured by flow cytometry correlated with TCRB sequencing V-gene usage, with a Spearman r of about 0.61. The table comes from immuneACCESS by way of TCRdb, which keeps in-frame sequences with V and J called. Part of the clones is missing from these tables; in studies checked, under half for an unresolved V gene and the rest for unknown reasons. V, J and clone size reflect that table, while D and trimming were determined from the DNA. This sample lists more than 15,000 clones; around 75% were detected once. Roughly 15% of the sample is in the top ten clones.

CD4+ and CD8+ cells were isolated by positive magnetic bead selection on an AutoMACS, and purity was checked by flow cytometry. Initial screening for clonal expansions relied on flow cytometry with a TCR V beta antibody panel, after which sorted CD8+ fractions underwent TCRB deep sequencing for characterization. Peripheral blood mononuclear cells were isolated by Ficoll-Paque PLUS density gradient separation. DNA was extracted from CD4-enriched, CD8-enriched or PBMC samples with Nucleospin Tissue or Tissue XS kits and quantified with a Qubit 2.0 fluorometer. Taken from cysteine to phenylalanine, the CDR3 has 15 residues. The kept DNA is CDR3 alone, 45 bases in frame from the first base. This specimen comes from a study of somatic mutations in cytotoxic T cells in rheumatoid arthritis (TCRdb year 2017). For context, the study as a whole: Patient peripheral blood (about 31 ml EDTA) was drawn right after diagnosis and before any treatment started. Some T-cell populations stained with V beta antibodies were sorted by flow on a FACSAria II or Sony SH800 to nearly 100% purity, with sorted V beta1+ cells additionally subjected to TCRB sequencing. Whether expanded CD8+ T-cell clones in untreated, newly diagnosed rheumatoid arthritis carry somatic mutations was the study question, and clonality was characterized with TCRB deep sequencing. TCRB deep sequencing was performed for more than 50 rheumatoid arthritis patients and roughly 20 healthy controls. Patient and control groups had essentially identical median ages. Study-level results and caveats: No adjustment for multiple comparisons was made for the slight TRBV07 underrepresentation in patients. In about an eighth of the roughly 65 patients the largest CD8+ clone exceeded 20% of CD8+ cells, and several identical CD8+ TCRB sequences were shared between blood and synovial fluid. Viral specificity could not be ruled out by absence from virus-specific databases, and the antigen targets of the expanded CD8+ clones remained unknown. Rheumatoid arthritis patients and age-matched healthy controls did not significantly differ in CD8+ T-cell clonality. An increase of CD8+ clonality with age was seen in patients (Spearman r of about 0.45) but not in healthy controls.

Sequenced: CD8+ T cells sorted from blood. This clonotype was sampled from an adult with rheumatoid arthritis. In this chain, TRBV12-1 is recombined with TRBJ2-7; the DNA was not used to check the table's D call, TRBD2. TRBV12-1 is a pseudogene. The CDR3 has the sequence CASARERGLSYEQYF. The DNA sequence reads TGTGCCAGCGCCCGGGAGCGGGGCCTCTCCTACGAGCAGTACTTC.